The present T cell receptor (beta chain) was sequenced within a study of metastatic and nonmetastatic thyroid tumors. Points from the study as a whole: Reports indicated that malignant thyroid tumors showed significantly higher TCR beta diversity than benign nodules did, in blood and tumor.

Not a single patient had been given any form of treatment at any point before undergoing thyroid surgery. With respect to this clone: Antigen specificity is unknown.

In the original workflow: In papillary thyroid cancer, a distant-metastasis classifier was built using CDR3 differences across clinicopathological groups. With MiXCR, TCRdb called clones anew from the PCR reads. Clone size and V and J calls follow TCRdb, not the original study. This sample carries over 25,000 clones, 3.5% to 5% of them seen once, and the ten largest clones take roughly 23%. Germline V gives CDR1 SNHLY, CDR2 FYNNEI. This CDR3 comprises 11 residues. The V and J ends lost 1 base and 7 bases respectively, with 4 bases between them. The clonotype originates from a female donor with papillary thyroid cancer or a benign thyroid nodule (not recorded which). Some clones in this sample may be carry-over from other donors' samples. The chain recombines TRBV2 with TRBJ1-1; D not resolved. Material: blood. The CDR3 nucleotides are TGTGCCAGCAGTGAAGGCTTTGAAGCTTTCTTT. Translation gives CASSEGFEAFF.